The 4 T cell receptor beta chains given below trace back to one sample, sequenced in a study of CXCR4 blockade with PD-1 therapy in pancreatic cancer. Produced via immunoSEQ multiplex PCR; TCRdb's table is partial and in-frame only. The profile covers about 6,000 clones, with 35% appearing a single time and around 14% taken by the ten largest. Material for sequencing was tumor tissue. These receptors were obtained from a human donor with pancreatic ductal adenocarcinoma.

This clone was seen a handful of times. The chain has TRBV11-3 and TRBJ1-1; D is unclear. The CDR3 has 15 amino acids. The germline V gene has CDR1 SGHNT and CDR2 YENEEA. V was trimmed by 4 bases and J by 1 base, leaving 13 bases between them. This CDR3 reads CASSSQRPANTEAFF. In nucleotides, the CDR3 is TGTGCCAGCAGCTCCCAGAGGCCAGCGAACACTGAAGCTTTCTTT.

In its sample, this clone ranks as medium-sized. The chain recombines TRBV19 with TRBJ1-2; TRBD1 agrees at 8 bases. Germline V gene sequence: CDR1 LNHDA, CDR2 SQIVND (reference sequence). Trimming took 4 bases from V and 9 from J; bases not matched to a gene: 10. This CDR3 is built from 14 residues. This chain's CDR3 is CASSTFGQGSSYTF. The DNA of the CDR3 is TGTGCCAGTAGTACCTTCGGACAGGGTTCGAGCTACACCTTC.

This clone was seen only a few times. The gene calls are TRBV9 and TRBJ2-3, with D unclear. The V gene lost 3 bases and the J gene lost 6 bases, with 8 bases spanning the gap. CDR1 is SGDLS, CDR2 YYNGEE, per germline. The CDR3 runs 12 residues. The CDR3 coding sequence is TGTGCCAGCAGCGCCTTTAGGGATACGCAGTATTTT. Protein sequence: CASSAFRDTQYF.

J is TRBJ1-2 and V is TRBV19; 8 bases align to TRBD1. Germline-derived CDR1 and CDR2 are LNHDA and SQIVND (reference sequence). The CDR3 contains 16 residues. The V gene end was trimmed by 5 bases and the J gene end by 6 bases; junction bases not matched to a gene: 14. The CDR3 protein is CASSDPGTGYSHGYTF. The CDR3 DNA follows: TGTGCCAGTAGTGACCCCGGGACAGGTTACTCACATGGCTACACCTTC.